This T cell receptor (beta chain) was obtained from a study of blood T cell repertoires in COVID-19. About the research overall: Italy, Spain and the United States were the sources of the convalescent and acute COVID-19 samples. T cells, B-cell-depleted T cells, or PBMCs supplied cDNA or gDNA.

Under the authors' procedure: Amplification from reference gene primers served as the basis for estimated nucleated cell counts. Measured with immunoSEQ multiplex PCR; TCRdb has only the in-frame clones, and not every one. Clone size and the V and J calls come from that table; the DNA yielded D and trimming. Of some 220,000 clones detected, around 84% appear once; the ten largest clones hold around 2.9%. This CDR3 has 16 residues. Germline CDR1 reads SGHAT; CDR2 reads FQNNGV. V was clipped by 5 bases and J by 5 bases, with 16 bases between them. The gene calls are TRBV11-2 and TRBJ2-6; D not resolved. The receptor was derived from a man aged 50 to 59 who had recovered from COVID-19. The sample comprised peripheral blood. CDR3 DNA: TGTGCCAGCAGCCCCCTACTCTCTTCACGGGCCAACGTCCTGACTTTC. Its protein product is CASSPLLSSRANVLTF.